This TCR beta chain originates from a study of memory CD4+ T cells and cytomegalovirus serostatus. Study results and limitations: The CMV-associated TCR signature appears largely within the CD4+ memory repertoire. CD4+ memory repertoires contained about two fifths of the 164 reported CMV TCRbeta sequences.

The table came from immunoSEQ multiplex PCR; TCRdb's copy has only in-frame clones and leaves some out. Among about 61,000 clones listed, approximately 78% were seen once. Remarks on this clone: Its antigen remains unidentified.

The CDR3 runs to 15 residues. Trimming stripped 7 bases from V and 0 bases from J, with 14 bases between. The germline V gene encodes CDR1 LGHNA and CDR2 YNFKEQ. Single viable CD3+CD4+CD8-CD45RO+ cells were sorted as the memory CD4+ T cells. CMV serostatus came from serum IgG against pp150, pp28, p38, p52. The sequenced sample consisted of memory CD4+ T cells from blood. The TCR sequence derives from an adult in good health and CMV-seronegative. This rearrangement joins TRBV4-2 to TRBJ2-3; perhaps D is TRBD1 or TRBD2 (5 bases each). The CDR3 region is CASNRGTGSTDTQYF. CDR3 DNA: TGTGCCAGCAATAGGGGAACGGGAAGCACAGATACGCAGTATTTT.